This T cell receptor beta chain was obtained from a study of blood T cell repertoires in COVID-19. The assay was immunoSEQ multiplex PCR, and TCRdb's table has in-frame clones only and misses some. Among over 30,000 clones, roughly 80% were seen once, and the ten largest hold about 29%. The CDR3 loop spans 13 amino acids. Trimming removed 4 bases from V and 4 bases from J; junction bases left unmatched: 2. Germline CDR1 and CDR2: SGHKS and YYEKEE (reference sequence). The chain is built from TRBV5-5 and TRBJ2-3; 8 bases align to TRBD2. The sequence was collected from a man aged 80 or over with active or convalescent COVID-19. Sequencing was carried out using peripheral blood. DNA of the CDR3: TGTGCCAGCAGCCGGGAGGGGCCAGATACGCAGTATTTT. Translated: CASSREGPDTQYF. The full variable domain, its missing parts supplied by reference TRBV5-5 and TRBJ2-3, is DAGVTQSPTHLIKTRGQQVTLRCSPISGHKSVSWYQQVLGQGPQFIFQYYEKEERGRGNFPDRFSARQFPNYSSELNVNALLLGDSALYLCASSREGPDTQYFGPGTRLTVL.